These 8 T cell receptor beta chains originate from one sample sequenced in a study of regulatory T cells in long-lasting Graves disease (dated by TCRdb to 2020 to 2023). In light of the paper, this sample's time point label describes: newly diagnosed GD, antithyroid drugs for less than 3 months. For both TCR sequencing and RNA sequencing, RNA was extracted from PBMCs in TRIzol. The protocol used for the library was multiplex PCR. Sequencer: Illumina HiSeq 4000. TCR beta libraries were built with iRepertoire HTBI primers and Arm-PCR amplification of CDR3 regions. TCRdb cleaned the public reads at Q25 with fastp, built clones with MiXCR and kept in-frame beta chains. Rows merge per CDR3 protein into single entries with the most common DNA and genes. Here the sample has about 560,000 distinct CDR3 sequences; 15% to 20% occur a single time. Together, the top ten hold about 11% of the sample. These data also formed part of another study, on T cells in Graves' hyperthyroidism and ophthalmopathy.

The starting material was peripheral blood mononuclear cells (PBMCs), obtained at new diagnosis, from a patient treated with antithyroid drugs. These receptors came from a young man with Graves disease. Donor details come from another sample of the same person, matched by shared clones.

This clonotype was recorded many times. The V and J genes are TRBV20-1 and TRBJ1-1; a weak D match, TRBD1 (6 bases). The CDR3 is 12 amino acids. Germline-derived CDR1 and CDR2 are DFQATT and SNEGSKA (reference sequence). CDR3 amino acids: CRGGAGNTEAFF. In nucleotides, the CDR3 is TGCAGGGGGGGGGCGGGAAACACTGAAGCTTTCTTT.

This clonotype was seen at least ten times. V usage is TRBV12-3 or TRBV12-4 and J usage is TRBJ1-5; D is undetermined. The CDR3 covers 14 residues. Trimming stripped 6 bases from V and 2 bases from J, with 11 bases between. The CDR3 loop reads CASSYAGGNQPQHF. Written as DNA, the CDR3 is TGTGCCAGCAGCTACGCAGGAGGCAATCAGCCCCAGCATTTT.

The table lists this clonotype with many counts. V is TRBV30 and J is TRBJ2-3, with D tentatively TRBD2 (5 bases). V was pared by 0 bases and J by 3 bases, with 25 bases between. The germline V gene has CDR1 GTSNPN and CDR2 SVGIG (reference sequence). The CDR3 extends over 19 amino acids. The CDR3 region has the DNA TGTGCCTGGAGTGTACTGCGGACCTCTTCAAGTCTAGCAACAGATACGCAGTATTTT. The encoded protein is CAWSVLRTSSSLATDTQYF.

A few counts support this clonotype. At one end, the junction sequence differs from germline, possibly due to a read error. V gene TRBV11-2 combines with J gene TRBJ2-7; D might be TRBD1 (6 bases). The CDR3 covers 12 residues. Germline assignment: CDR1 SGHAT and CDR2 FQNNGV. The CDR3 loop is CASGSVRGTEHF. The CDR3 DNA reads TGTGCCAGCGGCTCAGTCAGGGGTACGGAGCACTTC.

At least ten counts were recorded for this clonotype. The CDR3 bases are TGTGCCAGCAGCTTCACGAGTCCCGGGACAGGGGTTCGAGGCCATGGCTACACCTTC. Encoded protein: CASSFTSPGTGVRGHGYTF. The genes are TRBV7-3 and TRBJ1-2, with TRBD1 matching 10 bases. This CDR3 has 19 amino acids. With V trimmed by 3 bases and J by 6 bases, 19 bases remained unmatched. The germline gives CDR1 SGHTA, CDR2 FQGTGA.

This clonotype was detected ten times or more. This chain joins TRBV6-1 and TRBJ1-2; 7 bases align to TRBD1. Germline V CDR1 and CDR2: MNHNS, SASEGT. The trim removed 6 bases at V and 4 bases at J, leaving 2 bases unmatched. This CDR3 region has 12 residues. The CDR3 region is CASRRDSYGYTF. The CDR3, as DNA: TGTGCCAGCAGACGGGACAGCTATGGCTACACCTTC.

This clonotype was counted at least ten times. V and J are TRBV5-1 and TRBJ2-1, with 8 nucleotides matching TRBD1. Trimming at V came to 4 bases and at J to 4 bases, leaving 7 bases not matched to a gene. The CDR3 is made up of 15 amino acids. The germline V gene encodes CDR1 SGHRS and CDR2 YFSETQ. CDR3 sequence (DNA): TGCGCCAGCAGCCCGGAGGGACAGGCGTACAATGAGCAGTTCTTC. It specifies CASSPEGQAYNEQFF.

This rearrangement joins TRBV5-5 to TRBJ2-7, with D tentatively TRBD1 (6 bases). The CDR3 contains 15 residues. Trimming took off 3 bases at V and 2 bases at J, with 15 bases between the two ends. CDR1 is SGHKS, CDR2 YYEKEE, per germline (reference sequence). The CDR3 spells CASSWTGTPTYEQYF. Here the CDR3 DNA reads TGTGCCAGCAGCTGGACCGGGACACCGACCTACGAGCAGTACTTC.